This T cell receptor beta chain was found in a study of T cell clonotyping in hematopoietic cell transplantation. The method was immunoSEQ multiplex PCR; TCRdb's version includes in-frame clones alone and lacks a portion of them. The sample contains tens of thousands of clones, approximately 90% of which appear only once. V lost 2 bases to trimming and J lost 7 bases, with 10 bases between them. The CDR3 length is 13 residues. Germline CDR1 SGHDT, CDR2 YYEEEE. The sequence came from a female patient aged 45-65 years who had an allogeneic stem cell transplant from a related donor, so the T cells may come from the graft donor. Some clones in this sample may be carry-over from other donors' samples. The genes are TRBV5-6 and TRBJ1-5; D not resolved. The sequences come from PBMCs, collected 100 days after allogeneic stem cell transplant. The CDR3 DNA is TGTGCCAGCAGCTTCAGATTCGGCCAGCCCCAGCATTTT. Its translation: CASSFRFGQPQHF.